A single sample gave rise to the 27 T cell receptor beta chains below, sequenced in a study of blood T cell repertoires in COVID-19. Libraries were prepared by immunoSEQ multiplex PCR; TCRdb keeps only in-frame clonotypes and omits some of them. The table shows some 150,000 clones, with approximately 86% occurring only once. The specimen sequenced was peripheral blood. The receptors derive from an elderly woman in a cohort sampled during active or convalescent COVID-19.

The chain employs TRBV5-4 and TRBJ2-7; a weak D match, TRBD1 (6 bases). Trimming stripped 0 bases from V and 0 bases from J, with 10 bases between. Germline lookup yields CDR1 SGHNT and CDR2 YYREEE (reference sequence). The CDR3 spans 15 residues. The CDR3 coding sequence is TGTGCCAGCAGCTTGGCAGGGGCTAGCTCCTACGAGCAGTACTTC. This translates into CASSLAGASSYEQYF.

The chain is built from TRBV19 and TRBJ1-1; 7 bases map to TRBD1. The CDR3 is 16 amino acids. V gave up 7 bases and J gave up 0 bases; unmatched junction bases: 11. Germline values: CDR1 LNHDA, CDR2 SQIVND (reference sequence). The CDR3 bases are TGTGCCAGTACCTATTCGCGGACAGGTCTGAACACTGAAGCTTTCTTT. Its protein is CASTYSRTGLNTEAFF.

The chain combines TRBV6-2 or TRBV6-3 with TRBJ1-1; D gene uncertain. Germline V lookup: CDR1 MNHEY, CDR2 SVGEGT. The V end was cut by 5 bases, the J end by 1 base, with 8 bases between. The CDR3 is made up of 13 amino acids. CDR3 nucleotide sequence: TGTGCCAGCAGTGGCCGGGAGAACACTGAAGCTTTCTTT. It is translated as CASSGRENTEAFF.

V is TRBV6-2 or TRBV6-3 and J is TRBJ2-3, with 8 nucleotides matching TRBD2. Trimming at V came to 2 bases and at J to 3 bases, leaving 10 bases not matched to a gene. The CDR3 is made up of 17 amino acids. Germline values: CDR1 MNHEY, CDR2 SVGEGT. Here the CDR3 reads CASSYPSGGGYTDTQYF. In DNA form, the CDR3 reads TGTGCCAGCAGTTACCCCTCCGGCGGGGGGTATACAGATACGCAGTATTTT.

The chain is built from TRBV11-2 and TRBJ1-1; D not certain. V was pared by 2 bases and J by 3 bases, with 10 bases between. Per the germline V gene, CDR1 is SGHAT and CDR2 is FQNNGV. The CDR3 has 14 amino acids. CDR3 amino acids: CASSLRREYTEAFF. CDR3 DNA sequence: TGTGCCAGCAGCTTACGGAGGGAGTACACTGAAGCTTTCTTT.

The gene calls are TRBV4-1 and TRBJ2-1, with 8 bases that match TRBD2. The CDR3 runs 13 residues. The germline V gene encodes CDR1 MGHRA and CDR2 YSYEKL. J gave up 10 bases and V 1 base, and 3 bases lay outside the gene matches. In DNA, the CDR3 is TGCGCCAGCAGCCAAGGGCTAGCGGGCGAGCAGTTCTTC. Amino acid sequence: CASSQGLAGEQFF.

This clone was counted once. V gene TRBV10-3 combines with J gene TRBJ1-2; 10 nucleotides match TRBD1. CDR1 is ENHRY and CDR2 is SYGVKD in the germline V gene. The CDR3 consists of 16 residues. J gave up 4 bases and V 3 bases, and 8 bases lay outside the gene matches. CDR3: CAISDPGTGAGYGYTF. The DNA of the CDR3 is TGTGCCATCAGTGACCCCGGGACAGGGGCTGGCTATGGCTACACCTTC.

This chain connects TRBV9 to TRBJ2-5; 8 nucleotides line up with TRBD2. CDR1 and CDR2 from the germline V gene are SGDLS and YYNGEE. The CDR3 spans 15 residues. V shed 0 bases and J 4 bases; nucleotides not matched to a gene: 5. The CDR3: CASSVAAGVGETQYF. The CDR3 coding sequence is TGTGCCAGCAGCGTAGCAGCGGGAGTGGGAGAGACCCAGTACTTC.

DNA of the CDR3: TGTGCCTGGAGTGTCCAGGACTACGAGCAGTACTTC. This translates into CAWSVQDYEQYF. The rearrangement links TRBV30 to TRBJ2-7; D is ambiguous. Germline CDR1 GTSNPN, CDR2 SVGIG (reference sequence). V was trimmed by 0 bases and J by 3 bases, leaving 6 bases between them. There are 12 residues in the CDR3.

J is TRBJ1-1 and V is TRBV7-9; no firm D call. Trimming removed 1 base at V and 2 bases at J, with 8 bases between. The germline CDR1 and CDR2 sequences are SEHNR and FQNEAQ (reference sequence). This CDR3 contains 14 residues. The CDR3 region has the DNA TGTGCCAGCAGCTTAGATGGGCTTAACACTGAAGCTTTCTTT. Amino acid sequence: CASSLDGLNTEAFF. Complete variable domain (other parts from reference TRBV7-9 and TRBJ1-1): DTGVSQNPRHKITKRGQNVTFRCDPISEHNRLYWYRQTLGQGPEFLTYFQNEAQLEKSRLLSDRFSAERPKGSFSTLEIQRTEQGDSAMYLCASSLDGLNTEAFFGQGTRLTVV.

The chain joins TRBV4-3 to TRBJ1-1; D call uncertain. Germline V gene data show CDR1 as LGHNA and CDR2 as YSLEER. The CDR3 covers 14 residues. V shed 6 bases and J shed 0 bases, with 11 bases lying between them. CDR3 in amino acids: CASRHTSMNTEAFF. The DNA for the CDR3 is TGCGCCAGCAGACATACCAGTATGAACACTGAAGCTTTCTTT.

The chain combines TRBV30 with TRBJ1-1; a weak D match, TRBD1 (6 bases). Between the trimmed V and J ends, which lost 2 bases and 8 bases, there was a span of 18 bases. Looked up from germline, CDR1 is GTSNPN and CDR2 is SVGIG (reference sequence). The CDR3 totals 14 residues. This CDR3 reads CAWSQDSRLAEAFF. The DNA for the CDR3 is TGTGCCTGGAGTCAGGACAGCCGCTTGGCGGAAGCTTTCTTT.

This rearrangement joins TRBV24-1 to TRBJ2-7, with 7 bases aligning to TRBD1. Germline V lookup: CDR1 KGHDR, CDR2 SFDVKD. J lost 4 bases, V lost 3 bases, and 8 bases had no gene match. This CDR3 has 15 amino acids. The CDR3 DNA reads as TGTGCCACCAGTGATCACGGACAGGACCAGTACGAGCAGTACGTC. Its translation: CATSDHGQDQYEQYV.

The chain is built from TRBV7-2 and TRBJ1-6; D uncertain. V was clipped by 5 bases and J by 7 bases, with 6 bases between them. CDR3 length equals 12 residues. CDR1 and CDR2 from the germline V gene are SGHTA and FQGNSA. CDR3 sequence reads: CASSRGNSPLHF. In DNA, the CDR3 is TGTGCCAGCAGCCGAGGGAATTCACCCCTCCACTTT. Full variable domain (outside the CDR3, taken from reference TRBV7-2 and TRBJ1-6): GAGVSQSPSNKVTEKGKDVELRCDPISGHTALYWYRQSLGQGLEFLIYFQGNSAPDKSGLPSDRFSAERTGGSVSTLTIQRTQQEDSAVYLCASSRGNSPLHFGNGTRLTVT.

The chain links TRBV7-9 to TRBJ2-1, with 7 positions matching TRBD2. Germline V gives CDR1 SEHNR, CDR2 FQNEAQ (reference sequence). J gave up 6 bases and V 5 bases, and 13 bases lay outside the gene matches. CDR3 length: 16 residues. The CDR3 spells CASSPFVGTSANEQFF. The DNA of the CDR3 is TGTGCCAGCAGCCCATTTGTAGGAACTAGCGCCAATGAGCAGTTCTTC. Full variable domain (outside the CDR3, taken from reference TRBV7-9 and TRBJ2-1): DTGVSQNPRHKITKRGQNVTFRCDPISEHNRLYWYRQTLGQGPEFLTYFQNEAQLEKSRLLSDRFSAERPKGSFSTLEIQRTEQGDSAMYLCASSPFVGTSANEQFFGPGTRLTVL.

The chain employs TRBV7-2 and TRBJ2-3; D unclear. The CDR3 covers 13 residues. Germline V gene lookup returns CDR1 SGHTA and CDR2 FQGNSA. With 3 bases removed from V and 6 bases from J, the gap between germline ends came to 10 bases. In DNA, the CDR3 is TGTGCCAGCAGCTTCCAGCAAGCGGATACGCAGTATTTT. This encodes CASSFQQADTQYF.

The V call is TRBV29-1, the J call TRBJ2-5, with 9 bases that match TRBD2. J was trimmed by 3 bases and V by 1 base; bases with no gene match: 6. Germline-derived CDR1 and CDR2 are SQVTM and ANQGSEA. This CDR3 contains 15 residues. CDR3 residues: CSVEGGGADKETQYF. The DNA for the CDR3 is TGCAGCGTTGAAGGCGGGGGGGCCGATAAAGAGACCCAGTACTTC.

J is TRBJ1-2 and V is TRBV6-2 or TRBV6-3; maybe TRBD1 (6 bases). V was shortened by 0 bases and J by 4 bases, with 6 bases between the two germline ends. This CDR3 spans 13 amino acids. Germline loops: CDR1 MNHEY, CDR2 SVGEGT. The CDR3 here is CASSYSRGYGYTF. The CDR3 nucleotides read TGTGCCAGCAGTTACTCCAGGGGCTATGGCTACACCTTC.

V and J are TRBV11-2 and TRBJ2-3; possibly TRBD1 for D (6 bases). Trimming stripped 6 bases from V and 0 bases from J, with 16 bases between. The CDR3 consists of 16 residues. Germline values: CDR1 SGHAT, CDR2 FQNNGV. As DNA, the CDR3 is TGTGCCAGCAGTCAAGGACAGCGGAGGAGCACAGATACGCAGTATTTT. This gives the protein CASSQGQRRSTDTQYF.

The rearrangement joins TRBV7-2 to TRBJ2-5, with D possibly TRBD2 on 6 matching bases. Germline CDR1 reads SGHTA; CDR2 reads FQGNSA. V was trimmed by 2 bases and J by 5 bases, leaving 18 bases between them. The CDR3 is 16 amino acids. The CDR3 nucleotides read TGTGCCAGCAGCTTATTCCCCGGGACTGCTCGGGAGACCCAGTACTTC. Translated: CASSLFPGTARETQYF.

This clone has just one count. The chain joins TRBV20-1 to TRBJ1-1, with D hard to call. V was shortened by 2 bases and J by 8 bases, with 9 bases between the two germline ends. The CDR3 length is 11 residues. Looked up from germline, CDR1 is DFQATT and CDR2 is SNEGSKA (reference sequence). The CDR3 DNA is TGCAGTGCTAGACGACTTCTCGAAGCTTTCTTT. This translates into CSARRLLEAFF.

V is TRBV6-5 and J is TRBJ2-7, with 7 positions matching TRBD2. Germline V CDR1 and CDR2: MNHEY, SVGAGI. The CDR3 is 14 amino acids. The J segment lost 3 bases and the V segment lost 2 bases, leaving 4 bases of the junction unmatched. The CDR3 spells CASSYGGGYYEQYV. The CDR3 nucleotides are TGTGCCAGCAGTTACGGGGGGGGATACTACGAGCAGTACGTC.

The chain links TRBV18 to TRBJ1-2; D gene unclear. V lost 0 bases to trimming and J lost 7 bases, with 15 bases between them. From germline, CDR1 is KGHSH and CDR2 LQKENI. This CDR3 region has 15 residues. CDR3 in amino acids: CASSPPVETRGGYTF. The CDR3, as DNA: TGTGCCAGCTCACCACCGGTAGAGACCCGGGGTGGCTACACCTTC.

The chain uses TRBV5-5 and TRBJ1-1, with 7 positions matching TRBD1. The CDR3 contains 14 residues. The junction had 8 bases not matched to a gene; V was cut back by 2 bases and J by 7 bases. The germline V gene has CDR1 SGHKS and CDR2 YYEKEE (reference sequence). The CDR3 nucleotides read TGTGCCAGCAGCTTTCCCGACAGGGCAGATGAAGCTTTCTTT. The encoded protein is CASSFPDRADEAFF. The whole variable domain, remainder taken from reference TRBV5-5 and TRBJ1-1, is DAGVTQSPTHLIKTRGQQVTLRCSPISGHKSVSWYQQVLGQGPQFIFQYYEKEERGRGNFPDRFSARQFPNYSSELNVNALLLGDSALYLCASSFPDRADEAFFGQGTRLTVV.

The chain links TRBV9 to TRBJ2-5, with 7 bases aligning to TRBD2. The junction had 6 bases not matched to a gene; V was cut back by 0 bases and J by 4 bases. Germline V CDR1 and CDR2: SGDLS, YYNGEE. This CDR3 spans 15 amino acids. The CDR3 is CASSVGGGWRETQYF. CDR3 in DNA: TGTGCCAGCAGCGTAGGCGGGGGATGGAGAGAGACCCAGTACTTC.

CDR3 sequence (DNA): TGTGCCAGCAGCCAACAGGGCAGTGGGAACACTGAAGCTTTCTTT. It specifies CASSQQGSGNTEAFF. The rearrangement uses TRBV14 and TRBJ1-1; D is possibly TRBD1 (5 bases). V dropped 2 bases and J dropped 1 base, with 11 bases sitting between them. Germline V lookup: CDR1 SGHDN, CDR2 FVKESK. CDR3 length: 15 residues.

V usage is TRBV7-8 and J usage is TRBJ2-5, with 8 bases lining up with TRBD2. This CDR3 has 15 amino acids. V was clipped by 3 bases and J by 3 bases; unmatched bases: 6. Germline assignment: CDR1 SGHVS and CDR2 FQNEAQ. The CDR3 sequence: CASSLLLAEKETQYF. CDR3 sequence (DNA): TGTGCCAGCAGCTTGTTACTAGCGGAAAAAGAGACCCAGTACTTC.